The sample holds many counts of the clone carrying this TCR beta chain. Antigen: not known. Trimming took off 5 bases at V and 0 bases at J, with 13 bases between the two ends. The CDR3 has 15 residues. Germline V CDR1 and CDR2: SGHVS, FNYEAQ. The data derive from a study of glioma-infiltrating T cells. Study-level results: Only very few CDR3 sequences appeared in both tissue and blood. Non-neoplastic patients had below-expected tissue-blood divergence, while all gliomas exceeded expectation.

Using RNA template, CDR3s of TCR alpha and beta were amplified with iRepertoire arm-PCR. Input was about 100-450 ng of tissue mRNA or PBMC total RNA. TCRdb re-called the multiplex PCR reads with MiXCR, one entry per CDR3 protein. The profile shows roughly 100,000 distinct CDR3 sequences, approximately 28% of them singletons. This TCR was recovered from a human donor with low-grade glioma or glioblastoma, undergoing nonglioma brain surgery, or in good health (not recorded which). Material: glioma tissue, nonneoplastic brain tissue, or PBMCs (not recorded which). V is TRBV7-6 and J is TRBJ1-1; weak D call: TRBD1 (6 bases). The CDR3 DNA reads TGTGCCAGCAGCCCCATTGGACAGATGAACACTGAAGCTTTCTTT. Amino acids: CASSPIGQMNTEAFF.